The clone carrying this T cell receptor beta chain was seen only once. Study processing details: Estimation of nucleated cell counts relied on the amplification of reference gene primers. TCRdb's copy holds only in-frame clones and misses some; the assay was immunoSEQ multiplex PCR. V, J and clone size are those of that table, while D and trimming were read from the DNA. The table lists 20,000 to 25,000 clones, roughly 87% of them singletons. This specimen belongs to a study of blood T cell repertoires in COVID-19. Looking at the study overall: From T cells, B-cell-depleted T cells, or PBMCs came the material, which was cDNA or gDNA.

This TCR was recovered from a human donor with active COVID-19. The donor label of this sample is uncertain. Sequenced material: peripheral blood.

For the CDR3, the DNA is TGTGCCAGCAGCTTGGAACTAGCGGGAGGGCCCCAAGAGACCCAGTACTTC. It translates to CASSLELAGGPQETQYF. The chain couples TRBV5-5 to TRBJ2-5; 13 bases are shared with TRBD2. The CDR3 is made up of 17 amino acids. From germline, CDR1 is SGHKS and CDR2 YYEKEE (reference sequence). V was clipped by 0 bases and J by 1 base; unmatched bases: 3.